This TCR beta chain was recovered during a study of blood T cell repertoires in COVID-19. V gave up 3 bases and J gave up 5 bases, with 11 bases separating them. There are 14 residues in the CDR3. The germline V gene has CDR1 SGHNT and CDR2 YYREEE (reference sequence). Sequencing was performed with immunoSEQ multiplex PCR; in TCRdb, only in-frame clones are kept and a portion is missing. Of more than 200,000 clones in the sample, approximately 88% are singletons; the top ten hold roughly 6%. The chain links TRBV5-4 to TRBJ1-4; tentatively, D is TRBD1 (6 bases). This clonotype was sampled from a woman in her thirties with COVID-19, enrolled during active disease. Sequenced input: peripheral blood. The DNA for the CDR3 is TGTGCCAGCAGCTCCAGGACAGAAAATGAAAAACTGTTTTTT. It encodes CASSSRTENEKLFF.